This T cell receptor beta chain comes out of a study of neurological immune-mediated disorders. Study results and limitations: Multiple sclerosis, the disease with the least TCR clonal expansion, fell below healthy controls, whereas HTLV-1-associated myelopathy showed the most. Across subjects, expanded clones had no CDR3 amino acid sequences in common, pointing to private repertoires in all groups.

The authors produced cDNA by 5'RACE using 10-nucleotide random UMIs. TCRdb re-analysed the 5' RACE reads in MiXCR, keeping a single row per CDR3 protein. The sample gives tens of thousands of distinct CDR3 sequences, 10% to 13% of which show up once; about 5.7% is in the top ten. This CDR3 contains 13 residues. The V gene's germline CDR1 is MRHNA and CDR2 SNTAGT. This clonotype has only a few counts. What it binds is unknown. Unsorted libraries were derived from 2 million PBMCs stored at -80 C. The rearrangement joins TRBV6-4 to TRBJ1-5; TRBD1 is a possible D gene (5 bases). The DNA end is a closer match to TRBJ2-3, so the J assignment may be wrong. The sample was PBMCs. The receptor's source is a man aged 70-80 years with HTLV-1-associated myelopathy (HAM/TSP). CDR3: CASTSGFNQPQYF. The CDR3 DNA sequence: TGTGCCAGCACATCAGGGTTCAATCAGCCCCAGTATTTT.